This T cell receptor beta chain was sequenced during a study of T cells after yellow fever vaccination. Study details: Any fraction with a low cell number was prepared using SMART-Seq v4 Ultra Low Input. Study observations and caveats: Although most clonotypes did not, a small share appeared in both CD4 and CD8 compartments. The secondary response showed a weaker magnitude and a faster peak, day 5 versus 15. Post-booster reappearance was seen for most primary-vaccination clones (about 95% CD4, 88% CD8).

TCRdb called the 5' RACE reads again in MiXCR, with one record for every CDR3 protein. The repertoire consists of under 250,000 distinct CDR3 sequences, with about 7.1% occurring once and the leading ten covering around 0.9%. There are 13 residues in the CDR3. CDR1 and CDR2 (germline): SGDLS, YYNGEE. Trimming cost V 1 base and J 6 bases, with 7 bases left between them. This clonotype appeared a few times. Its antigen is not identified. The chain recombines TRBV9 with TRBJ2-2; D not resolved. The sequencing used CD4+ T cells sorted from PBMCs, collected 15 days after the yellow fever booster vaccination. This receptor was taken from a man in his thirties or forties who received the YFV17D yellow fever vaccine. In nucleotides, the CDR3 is TGTGCCAGCAGCGTAATAGGGTCCGGGGAGCTGTTTTTT. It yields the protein CASSVIGSGELFF.